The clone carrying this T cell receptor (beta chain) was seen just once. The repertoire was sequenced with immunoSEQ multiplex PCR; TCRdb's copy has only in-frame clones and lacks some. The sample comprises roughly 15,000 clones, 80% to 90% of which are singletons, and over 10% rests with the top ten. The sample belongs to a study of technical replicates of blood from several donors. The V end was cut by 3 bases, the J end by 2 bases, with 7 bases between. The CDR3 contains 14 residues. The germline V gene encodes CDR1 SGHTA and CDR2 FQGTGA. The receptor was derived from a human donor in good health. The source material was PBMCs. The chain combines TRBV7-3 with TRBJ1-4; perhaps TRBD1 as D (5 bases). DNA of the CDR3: TGTGCCAGCAGCTTGGGGGGGACTAATGAAAAACTGTTTTTT. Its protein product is CASSLGGTNEKLFF.